This T cell receptor (beta chain) was sequenced during a study of blood T cell repertoires in COVID-19. This clone was seen only a few times. Method: immunoSEQ multiplex PCR; TCRdb's copy keeps in-frame clones and lacks some. Of about 89,000 clones listed, around 72% are singletons. The V end lost 6 bases, the J end lost 8 bases, and 13 bases lay between the germline ends. Germline values: CDR1 MDHEN, CDR2 SYDVKM. The CDR3 length is 12 residues. Sequencing was carried out using peripheral blood. The TCR comes from a woman aged 80 or over with acute or convalescent COVID-19. V is TRBV28 and J is TRBJ1-2, with D unresolved. CDR3 in amino acids: CASRAKTRGYTF. In DNA, the CDR3 is TGTGCCAGCAGAGCCAAAACGAGAGGCTACACCTTC.